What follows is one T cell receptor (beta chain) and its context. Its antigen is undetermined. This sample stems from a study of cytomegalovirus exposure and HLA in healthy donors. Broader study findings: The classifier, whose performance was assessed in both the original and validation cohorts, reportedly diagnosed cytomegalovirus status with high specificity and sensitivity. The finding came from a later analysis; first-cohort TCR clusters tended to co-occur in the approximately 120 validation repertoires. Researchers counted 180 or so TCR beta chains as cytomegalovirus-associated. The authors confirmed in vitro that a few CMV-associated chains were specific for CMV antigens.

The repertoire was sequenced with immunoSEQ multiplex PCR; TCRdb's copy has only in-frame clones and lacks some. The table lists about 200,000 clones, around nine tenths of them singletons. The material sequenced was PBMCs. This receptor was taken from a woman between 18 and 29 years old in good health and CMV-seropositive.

The CDR3 bases are TGTGCCAGCAGCTTAGGGGGGGTGGGACTTTCCTACGAGCAGTACTTC. Translating it yields CASSLGGVGLSYEQYF. This chain links TRBV11-2 with TRBJ2-7, with a possible D match to TRBD2 (6 bases). This CDR3 region has 16 residues. CDR1 and CDR2 from the germline V gene are SGHAT and FQNNGV. Trimming left V 1 base short and J 1 base short, with 14 bases between.